A single sample is the source of the 21 T cell receptor beta chains below, sequenced in a study of TIL therapy for anti-PD-1-resistant metastatic lung cancer (dated by TCRdb to about 2021). The intended sense of this specimen's time point label: pre-treatment sample, taken before nivolumab and TIL therapy. TCR beta CDR3 regions were amplified from genomic DNA by bias-controlled multiplex PCR with the immunoSEQ v3 hsTCRB kit. TCRdb provides this immuneACCESS table in a form limited to in-frame rearrangements. Some clones are lacking; in checked studies, under half of them reflect an unresolved V gene, and why the rest are absent is not known. The sample records under 65,000 clones, around four fifths of which are singletons. The ten most abundant clones make up approximately 3% of the sample. Here the sequenced sample was blood, taken at baseline. The receptors shown here come from a person aged 25 to 85 with non-small cell lung cancer.

The V call is TRBV2, the J call TRBJ2-3, with a possible D match to TRBD2 (5 bases). Germline loops: CDR1 SNHLY, CDR2 FYNNEI. Trimming removed 8 bases from V and 2 bases from J, with 11 bases in between. The CDR3 loop spans 13 amino acids. For the CDR3, the DNA is TGTGCCAGCCTGAGCGGTCTCACAGATACGCAGTATTTT. Amino acid sequence: CASLSGLTDTQYF.

V usage is TRBV10-2 and J usage is TRBJ2-2; D possibly corresponds to TRBD1 (6 bases). The CDR3 runs to 15 residues. The germline V gene has CDR1 WSHSY and CDR2 SAAADI. The germline V and J ends were trimmed by 2 bases and 4 bases, with 11 bases remaining between them. Here the CDR3 reads CASSEVQGRTGELFF. The CDR3 region has the DNA TGCGCCAGCAGTGAGGTACAGGGACGCACCGGGGAGCTGTTTTTT.

V usage is TRBV19 and J usage is TRBJ1-1, with TRBD1 matching 8 bases. Germline values: CDR1 LNHDA, CDR2 SQIVND (reference sequence). The V gene end was trimmed by 4 bases and the J gene end by 4 bases; junction bases not matched to a gene: 11. There are 16 residues in the CDR3. CDR3 residues: CASSNARQGRITEAFF. CDR3 nucleotides: TGTGCCAGTAGTAATGCTCGACAGGGGAGGATCACTGAAGCTTTCTTT.

V and J are TRBV7-8 and TRBJ1-2, with D possibly being TRBD1 (6 bases). The CDR3 contains 14 residues. Germline assignment: CDR1 SGHVS and CDR2 FQNEAQ. The germline V and J ends were trimmed by 5 bases and 6 bases, with 16 bases remaining between them. The CDR3 coding sequence is TGTGCCAGCAGCCCGTGGGGGGGGCAAGATGGCTACACCTTC. Residues: CASSPWGGQDGYTF.

J is TRBJ2-1 and V is TRBV10-2, with D uncertain. CDR1 is WSHSY, CDR2 SAAADI, per germline. The CDR3 totals 14 residues. V lost 1 base to trimming and J lost 9 bases, with 13 bases between them. CDR3 protein: CASSEFETPTEQFF. The CDR3 nucleotides are TGCGCCAGCAGTGAGTTTGAGACTCCCACTGAGCAGTTCTTC.

This chain connects TRBV13 to TRBJ2-2, with D hard to call. Per the germline V gene, CDR1 is PRHDT and CDR2 is FYEKMQ (reference sequence). The CDR3 runs 13 residues. The V end lost 5 bases, the J end lost 5 bases, and 9 bases lay between the germline ends. The DNA of the CDR3 is TGTGCCAGCAGCCAACTATCAACCGGGGAGCTGTTTTTT. Its translation: CASSQLSTGELFF.

This clone was seen once. The rearrangement links TRBV10-3 to TRBJ2-1; D ambiguous. The CDR3 is 15 residues long. V was cut by 0 bases and J by 6 bases, with 12 bases left in between. CDR1 is ENHRY, CDR2 SYGVKD, per germline. CDR3 sequence: CAISESSGRLNEQFF. In nucleotides, the CDR3 is TGTGCCATCAGTGAGTCGTCAGGCCGTCTCAATGAGCAGTTCTTC.

The V and J genes are TRBV5-6 and TRBJ1-5, with no clear D. This CDR3 is built from 15 residues. The V end was cut by 1 base, the J end by 2 bases, with 10 bases between. The germline V gene encodes CDR1 SGHDT and CDR2 YYEEEE. The CDR3 coding sequence is TGTGCCAGCAGCTTGTCCGGTTCCGGCAATCAGCCCCAGCATTTT. It is translated as CASSLSGSGNQPQHF.

This chain links TRBV28 with TRBJ1-3; maybe TRBD1 (5 bases). The CDR3 extends over 15 amino acids. V was pared by 7 bases and J by 0 bases, with 13 bases between. The germline V gene encodes CDR1 MDHEN and CDR2 SYDVKM. CDR3 amino acids: CASTGRIISGNTIYF. The DNA of the CDR3 is TGTGCCAGCACAGGGAGAATCATCTCTGGAAACACCATATATTTT.

This sequence joins TRBV6-5 and TRBJ2-5; TRBD2 matches 7 bases. Looked up from germline, CDR1 is MNHEY and CDR2 is SVGAGI. Trimming cost V 2 bases and J 2 bases; bases outside gene matches: 8. The CDR3 loop spans 16 amino acids. The CDR3 loop is CASSYGAGEGQETQYF. The CDR3 region has the DNA TGTGCCAGCAGTTACGGGGCGGGAGAGGGGCAAGAGACCCAGTACTTC.

This clone turned up a few times. The V call is TRBV6-5, the J call TRBJ2-7; tentative D call: TRBD1 (5 bases). The V end was cut by 0 bases, the J end by 3 bases, with 15 bases between. The CDR3 sequence is 16 residues long. Germline values: CDR1 MNHEY, CDR2 SVGAGI. The CDR3 here is CASSYSIGARDYEQYF. The CDR3 DNA reads as TGTGCCAGCAGTTACTCGATTGGCGCCAGGGACTACGAGCAGTACTTC.

The chain is built from TRBV19 and TRBJ1-1; a possible D gene is TRBD1 (6 bases). The CDR3 length is 14 residues. CDR1 is LNHDA and CDR2 is SQIVND in the germline V gene (reference sequence). Trimming stripped 5 bases from V and 5 bases from J, with 15 bases between. CDR3 residues: CASSPKRGLTEAFF. DNA for the CDR3: TGTGCCAGTAGTCCCAAACGGGGGCTAACTGAAGCTTTCTTT.

V is TRBV4-2 and J is TRBJ2-1; tentatively, D is TRBD2 (7 bases). CDR1 is LGHNA, CDR2 YNFKEQ, per germline. This CDR3 is 18 amino acids long. Trimming stripped 0 bases from V and 3 bases from J, with 18 bases between. The CDR3 loop is CASSQDEGGTDFYNEQFF. In DNA form, the CDR3 reads TGTGCCAGCAGCCAAGATGAGGGGGGGACTGACTTCTACAATGAGCAGTTCTTC.

There are a few counts of this clone. The V gene is TRBV12-3 or TRBV12-4, the J gene TRBJ2-7; 9 bases match TRBD1. The CDR3 is 13 amino acids. The V and J ends lost 5 bases and 7 bases, in that order; junction bases with no gene match: 6. The CDR3 DNA reads as TGTGCCAGCAGTACCTGGACAGGGGAGGAGCAGTACTTC. It translates to CASSTWTGEEQYF.

The rearrangement links TRBV24-1 to TRBJ1-3; D may be TRBD1 (6 bases). The V gene's germline CDR1 is KGHDR and CDR2 SFDVKD. V shed 12 bases and J shed 0 bases, with 17 bases lying between them. The CDR3 length is 15 residues. CDR3 nucleotide sequence: TGTGCCGCCCGACGGGGGCTAATCTCTGGAAACACCATATATTTT. Its translation: CAARRGLISGNTIYF.

J is TRBJ1-5 and V is TRBV18; D is undetermined. CDR3 length: 14 residues. CDR1 is KGHSH, CDR2 LQKENI, per germline. With 8 bases removed from V and 0 bases from J, the gap between germline ends came to 11 bases. The CDR3 sequence is CASAPGDSNQPQHF. CDR3 coding DNA: TGTGCCAGCGCCCCAGGTGATAGCAATCAGCCCCAGCATTTT.

This clone has only a few counts. V and J are TRBV4-1 and TRBJ2-3, with D possibly TRBD2 on 6 matching bases. From germline, CDR1 is MGHRA and CDR2 YSYEKL. The CDR3 length is 15 residues. Trimming stripped 1 base from V and 1 base from J, with 9 bases between. The CDR3 here is CASSQAQRGTDTQYF. The CDR3, as DNA: TGCGCCAGCAGCCAAGCACAGCGGGGCACAGATACGCAGTATTTT.

The V call is TRBV18, the J call TRBJ2-3, with unresolved D. V was clipped by 3 bases and J by 7 bases, with 8 bases between them. In germline, CDR1 is KGHSH, CDR2 LQKENI. The CDR3 sequence is 12 residues long. The CDR3 sequence: CASSPQLNTQYF. CDR3 sequence (DNA): TGTGCCAGCTCACCGCAGCTGAATACGCAGTATTTT.

This clone occurred a few times. The chain employs TRBV19 and TRBJ2-7, with TRBD1 matching over 11 bases. The trim removed 3 bases at V and 3 bases at J, leaving 1 base unmatched. This CDR3 comprises 14 residues. Germline CDR1 and CDR2: LNHDA and SQIVND (reference sequence). This CDR3 reads CASSMGTGGYEQYF. CDR3 sequence (DNA): TGTGCCAGTAGTATGGGGACAGGGGGCTACGAGCAGTACTTC.

This clone was seen once. CDR3 nucleotide sequence: TGTGCCAGCAGTTTACGGACAGCGCTGGTTTATGGCTACACCTTC. Residues: CASSLRTALVYGYTF. V and J are TRBV28 and TRBJ1-2, with D tentatively TRBD1 (6 bases). The germline gives CDR1 MDHEN, CDR2 SYDVKM. The CDR3 loop spans 15 amino acids. The V gene lost 2 bases and the J gene lost 5 bases, with 15 bases spanning the gap.

This clone appeared a single time. The gene calls are TRBV7-7 and TRBJ2-3; weak D call: TRBD1 (5 bases). CDR1 and CDR2 from the germline V gene are SSHAT and FNYEAQ (reference sequence). The CDR3 contains 16 residues. V lost 1 base to trimming and J lost 3 bases, with 14 bases between them. CDR3 nucleotide sequence: TGTGCCAGCAGCTTAGGGCGGCCAGGGTTAACAGATACGCAGTATTTT. The encoded protein is CASSLGRPGLTDTQYF.